What follows are 18 T cell receptor beta chains derived from one specimen sequenced in a study of blood T cell repertoires in COVID-19. Only in-frame clones appear in the TCRdb table, and some are missing; sequencing was by immunoSEQ multiplex PCR. The data contain some 320,000 clones, 70% to 90% of them singletons. Specimen: peripheral blood. Receptors were obtained from a woman aged 30 to 39 who had recovered from COVID-19.

V is TRBV7-9 and J is TRBJ1-2; D gene ambiguous. This CDR3 region has 13 residues. Germline V gives CDR1 SEHNR, CDR2 FQNEAQ (reference sequence). With 2 bases removed from V and 4 bases from J, the gap between germline ends came to 8 bases. The CDR3 sequence: CASSLLESYGYTF. The DNA of the CDR3 is TGTGCCAGCAGCTTATTAGAGTCCTATGGCTACACCTTC.

This chain joins TRBV6-5 and TRBJ1-2, with 8 bases identical to TRBD1. Looked up from germline, CDR1 is MNHEY and CDR2 is SVGAGI. V lost 5 bases to trimming and J lost 4 bases; unmatched junction nucleotides: 3. This CDR3 is built from 13 residues. CDR3 residues: CASSHDRGYGYTF. CDR3 coding DNA: TGTGCCAGCAGTCACGACAGGGGCTATGGCTACACCTTC.

V gene TRBV28 combines with J gene TRBJ1-2; D gene ambiguous. The CDR3 length is 14 residues. V was trimmed by 5 bases and J by 2 bases, leaving 12 bases between them. The germline V gene encodes CDR1 MDHEN and CDR2 SYDVKM. The CDR3 loop is CASSPPGKNYGYTF. CDR3 nucleotides: TGTGCCAGCAGTCCTCCGGGAAAGAACTATGGCTACACCTTC.

The chain recombines TRBV20-1 with TRBJ2-5; D is uncertain. V lost 3 bases, J lost 5 bases, and 4 bases lay in between. CDR3 size: 10 residues. Germline V CDR1 and CDR2: DFQATT, SNEGSKA (reference sequence). For the CDR3, the DNA is TGCAGTGCTAGTAGCGAGACCCAGTACTTC. It specifies CSASSETQYF.

J is TRBJ2-1 and V is TRBV11-3; TRBD1 agrees at 7 bases. Germline trimming cut 1 base from V and 2 bases from J; bases unmatched to any gene: 8. This CDR3 is 17 amino acids long. Germline CDR1 reads SGHNT; CDR2 reads YENEEA. The CDR3 bases are TGTGCCAGCAGCTTAGGACAGGGTCGAAGTACCTACAATGAGCAGTTCTTC. Translated: CASSLGQGRSTYNEQFF.

The chain has TRBV7-3 and TRBJ2-5, with 7 bases that match TRBD1. This CDR3 has 15 amino acids. CDR1 SGHTA and CDR2 FQGTGA come from the germline V gene. V shed 2 bases, J shed 5 bases, and the junction held 8 bases outside the gene matches. CDR3 amino acids: CASSLGASQGETQYF. CDR3 nucleotide sequence: TGTGCCAGCAGCTTAGGAGCCTCACAGGGGGAGACCCAGTACTTC.

The chain is built from TRBV7-2 and TRBJ2-3; TRBD1 agrees at 8 bases. This CDR3 comprises 14 residues. Germline trimming cut 2 bases from V and 5 bases from J; bases unmatched to any gene: 3. Germline CDR1 reads SGHTA; CDR2 reads FQGNSA. CDR3 sequence: CASSLQGAGDTQYF. CDR3 nucleotides: TGTGCCAGCAGCTTACAGGGGGCGGGAGATACGCAGTATTTT.

The chain is built from TRBV15 and TRBJ1-6; D is undetermined. The CDR3 contains 13 residues. Germline assignment: CDR1 LNHNV and CDR2 YYDKDF (reference sequence). Trimming stripped 3 bases from V and 4 bases from J, with 4 bases between. The CDR3 here is CATSSNYNSPLHF. In nucleotides, the CDR3 is TGTGCCACCAGCAGCAATTATAATTCACCCCTCCACTTT.

The chain combines TRBV9 with TRBJ1-5; D call uncertain. The CDR3 runs 13 residues. Germline lookup yields CDR1 SGDLS and CDR2 YYNGEE. Trimming stripped 4 bases from V and 7 bases from J, with 12 bases between. The CDR3 sequence is CASSPQFHQPQHF. The CDR3 DNA reads TGTGCCAGCAGCCCACAATTCCACCAGCCCCAGCATTTT.

The gene calls are TRBV5-1 and TRBJ2-7; 9 positions match TRBD1. Germline loops: CDR1 SGHRS, CDR2 YFSETQ. J was trimmed by 3 bases and V by 3 bases; bases with no gene match: 1. CDR3 length equals 13 residues. The CDR3 sequence: CASSSDRGYEQYF. DNA of the CDR3: TGCGCCAGCAGCTCGGACAGGGGCTACGAGCAGTACTTC.

This clone was detected only a few times. The CDR3 loop reads CASEDGGGGSYEQYF. The CDR3, as DNA: TGTGCCAGCGAAGACGGCGGTGGCGGTTCCTACGAGCAGTACTTC. The genes are TRBV5-6 and TRBJ2-7; D unclear. CDR1 is SGHDT, CDR2 YYEEEE, per germline. The CDR3 has 15 residues. V lost 7 bases and J lost 1, with 18 bases in between.

This chain connects TRBV5-8 to TRBJ1-5; no reliable D call. CDR1 SGHTS and CDR2 YDEGEE come from the germline V gene. This CDR3 has 12 residues. V was shortened by 0 bases and J by 7 bases, with 5 bases between the two germline ends. The CDR3 coding sequence is TGTGCCAGCAGCTTGGGGCTCCAGCCCCAGCATTTT. Its translation is CASSLGLQPQHF.

The chain is built from TRBV2 and TRBJ1-1; D might be TRBD1 (5 bases). Germline CDR1 is SNHLY and CDR2 is FYNNEI. Trimming took 7 bases from V and 1 from J, leaving 16 bases between them. This CDR3 comprises 15 residues. The CDR3 nucleotides read TGTGCCAGCACCATGGGGGGATACAGGAACACTGAAGCTTTCTTT. Its protein product is CASTMGGYRNTEAFF. The entire variable domain, with the rest obtained from reference TRBV2 and TRBJ1-1, is as follows: EPEVTQTPSHQVTQMGQEVILRCVPISNHLYFYWYRQILGQKVEFLVSFYNNEISEKSEIFDDQFSVERPDGSNFTLKIRSTKLEDSAMYFCASTMGGYRNTEAFFGQGTRLTVV.

The CDR3 here is CASSLYRVGAANEKLFF. CDR3 in DNA: TGTGCCAGCAGCTTATACAGGGTAGGAGCAGCTAATGAAAAACTGTTTTTT. The gene calls are TRBV5-5 and TRBJ1-4; maybe TRBD1 (6 bases). CDR1 is SGHKS and CDR2 is YYEKEE in the germline V gene (reference sequence). Trimming took off 2 bases at V and 3 bases at J, with 17 bases between the two ends. This CDR3 comprises 17 residues.

The chain is built from TRBV20-1 and TRBJ2-5; 13 nucleotides agree with TRBD2. CDR1 is DFQATT, CDR2 SNEGSKA, per germline (reference sequence). The CDR3 runs 15 residues. The junction had 3 bases not matched to a gene; V was cut back by 3 bases and J by 2 bases. CDR3 in amino acids: CSASLTSGGQETQYF. The CDR3 nucleotides are TGCAGTGCTAGTCTGACTAGCGGGGGGCAAGAGACCCAGTACTTC.

V usage is TRBV5-1 and J usage is TRBJ2-3; 8 bases are a match to TRBD1. V lost 4 bases to trimming and J lost 5 bases; unmatched junction nucleotides: 6. CDR1 and CDR2 (germline): SGHRS, YFSETQ. The CDR3 spans 14 residues. The CDR3: CASSVGQGEDTQYF. The CDR3 bases are TGCGCCAGCAGCGTCGGACAGGGAGAAGATACGCAGTATTTT.

The gene calls are TRBV6-4 and TRBJ2-1, with D perhaps TRBD1 (5 bases). The CDR3 contains 13 residues. V was clipped by 4 bases and J by 7 bases, with 11 bases between them. The germline gives CDR1 MRHNA, CDR2 SNTAGT. The CDR3, as DNA: TGTGCCAGCAGTGGCACAGGAAGAAATGAGCAGTTCTTC. Its translation: CASSGTGRNEQFF.

This rearrangement joins TRBV14 to TRBJ1-2; no clear D. The CDR3 totals 15 residues. Germline CDR1 and CDR2: SGHDN and FVKESK. V lost 1 base and J lost 3, with 12 bases in between. The CDR3 nucleotides read TGTGCCAGCAGCCAAGTAGCGGCCCCCGACTATGGCTACACCTTC. Its protein is CASSQVAAPDYGYTF.